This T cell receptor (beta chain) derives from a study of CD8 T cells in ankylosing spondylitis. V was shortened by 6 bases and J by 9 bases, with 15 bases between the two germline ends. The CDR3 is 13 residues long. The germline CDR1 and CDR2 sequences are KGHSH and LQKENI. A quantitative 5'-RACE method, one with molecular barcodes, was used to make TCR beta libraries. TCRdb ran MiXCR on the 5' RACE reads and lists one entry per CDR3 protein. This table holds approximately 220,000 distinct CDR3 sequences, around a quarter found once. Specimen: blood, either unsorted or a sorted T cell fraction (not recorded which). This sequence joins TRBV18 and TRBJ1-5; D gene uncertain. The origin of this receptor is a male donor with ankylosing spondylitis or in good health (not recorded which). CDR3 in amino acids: CASSTDLGSPQHF. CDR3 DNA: TGTGCCAGCTCGACTGACCTGGGGTCGCCCCAGCATTTT.